In its sample, the clone carrying this T cell receptor (beta chain) was seen a few times. Its antigen is undetermined. The sample belongs to a study of cytomegalovirus exposure and HLA in healthy donors. Likely unrecorded immune exposures existed in these nominally healthy donors. Study-wide points: It was approximately 170 TCR beta chains that were listed as cytomegalovirus-associated.

The PCR contained 60 Vbeta and 13 Jbeta primers. Assay: immunoSEQ multiplex PCR; the TCRdb copy retains only in-frame clones and omits some. The top ten clones hold less than 2.5% of a sample with about 110,000 clones, 81% of them seen once. CDR3 length: 14 residues. Trimming took 2 bases from V and 6 from J, leaving 11 bases between them. Looked up from germline, CDR1 is SGHTA and CDR2 is FQGNSA. V and J are TRBV7-2 and TRBJ1-5, with TRBD1 as a possible D gene (6 bases). Sequencing input: PBMCs. The sequence was collected from a young woman in good health and CMV-seronegative. The CDR3 reads CASSLQGFGQPQHF. Written as DNA, the CDR3 is TGTGCCAGCAGCTTACAGGGGTTCGGTCAGCCCCAGCATTTT.